A single sample gave rise to the 27 T cell receptor beta chains below, sequenced in a study of blood T cell repertoires in COVID-19. Sequencing used immunoSEQ multiplex PCR; TCRdb keeps in-frame clones, though not all of them. Counted here are approximately 58,000 clones, approximately 81% occurring once; the ten biggest clones make up 4.7%. The sequenced sample consisted of peripheral blood. The receptors shown here come from a man aged 40-49 years with active COVID-19.

V usage is TRBV15 and J usage is TRBJ2-1, with 11 nucleotides matching TRBD2. Trimming took 0 bases from V and 7 from J; bases not matched to a gene: 8. Germline assignment: CDR1 LNHNV and CDR2 YYDKDF (reference sequence). This CDR3 spans 17 amino acids. CDR3 loop: CATSRDSLLAGANEQFF. The CDR3, as DNA: TGTGCCACCAGCAGAGATTCTCTACTAGCGGGAGCGAATGAGCAGTTCTTC.

This sequence joins TRBV6-5 and TRBJ2-7; 7 nucleotides match TRBD1. Losses at the gene ends were 0 bases for V and 2 bases for J; bases not matched to a gene: 7. The CDR3 contains 16 residues. CDR1 MNHEY and CDR2 SVGAGI come from the germline V gene. In nucleotides, the CDR3 is TGTGCCAGCAGTTACTCCGACAGGGTCTTGGCCTACGAGCAGTACTTC. Protein sequence: CASSYSDRVLAYEQYF.

This chain uses TRBV6-5 with TRBJ1-2; D uncertain. Between the trimmed V and J ends, which lost 4 bases and 4 bases, there was a span of 10 bases. Germline loops: CDR1 MNHEY, CDR2 SVGAGI. The CDR3 totals 13 residues. Written as DNA, the CDR3 is TGTGCCAGCAGTTTTGGGCTTAGCTATGGCTACACCTTC. Translated: CASSFGLSYGYTF.

V gene TRBV14 combines with J gene TRBJ2-1, with 8 bases fitting TRBD2. The V segment lost 1 base and the J segment 7 bases; nucleotides outside the gene matches: 9. Germline V gene sequence: CDR1 SGHDN, CDR2 FVKESK. The CDR3 has 16 amino acids. Here the CDR3 reads CASSQVGAGARNEQFF. CDR3 sequence (DNA): TGTGCCAGCAGCCAAGTAGGAGCGGGAGCCCGTAATGAGCAGTTCTTC.

The rearrangement uses TRBV2 and TRBJ1-2, with D hard to call. Trimming stripped 5 bases from V and 3 bases from J, with 10 bases between. Germline V gene sequence: CDR1 SNHLY, CDR2 FYNNEI. The CDR3 contains 13 residues. The CDR3 DNA reads TGTGCCAGCAGTTACCAGAGGGACTATGGCTACACCTTC. Protein: CASSYQRDYGYTF.

The chain links TRBV7-9 to TRBJ1-2, with D perhaps TRBD1 (6 bases). This CDR3 region has 14 residues. The V and J ends lost 7 bases and 2 bases respectively, with 14 bases between them. CDR1 and CDR2 (germline): SEHNR, FQNEAQ (reference sequence). The CDR3 region has the DNA TGTGCCAGCACCATCGGACAGAGAAACTATGGCTACACCTTC. It yields the protein CASTIGQRNYGYTF.

The chain has TRBV18 and TRBJ2-2; 10 nucleotides align to TRBD2. Germline lookup yields CDR1 KGHSH and CDR2 LQKENI. V lost 2 bases to trimming and J lost 4 bases; unmatched junction nucleotides: 4. The CDR3 sequence is 16 residues long. Here the CDR3 DNA reads TGTGCCAGCTCACCAAGCTCTAGCGGGAGCACCGGGGAGCTGTTTTTT. Protein product: CASSPSSSGSTGELFF.

This chain connects TRBV4-1 to TRBJ2-7, with TRBD1 identical over 11 bases. The trim removed 4 bases at V and 5 bases at J, leaving 4 bases unmatched. Germline CDR1 and CDR2: MGHRA and YSYEKL. The CDR3 contains 14 residues. The CDR3 coding sequence is TGCGCCAGCAGCCGGGGACAGGGGGGAAACGAGCAGTACTTC. As protein: CASSRGQGGNEQYF.

The genes are TRBV19 and TRBJ1-4; tentatively, D is TRBD1 (6 bases). There are 15 residues in the CDR3. Germline CDR1 LNHDA, CDR2 SQIVND (reference sequence). V lost 3 bases and J lost 5, with 13 bases in between. CDR3 DNA sequence: TGTGCCAGTAGTATGGGGAACAGGGAAAATGAAAAACTGTTTTTT. Residues: CASSMGNRENEKLFF.

The V gene is TRBV6-5, the J gene TRBJ1-5; no clear D gene. CDR1 and CDR2 (germline): MNHEY, SVGAGI. V lost 0 bases, J lost 4 bases, and 7 bases lay in between. The CDR3 consists of 14 residues. The CDR3 nucleotides read TGTGCCAGCAGTTACTCGAGAGTGAATCAGCCCCAGCATTTT. Translation gives CASSYSRVNQPQHF.

In its sample, this clone was seen a few times. The chain is built from TRBV9 and TRBJ2-5, with a possible D match to TRBD2 (6 bases). The V end lost 3 bases, the J end lost 7 bases, and 13 bases lay between the germline ends. The germline V gene has CDR1 SGDLS and CDR2 YYNGEE. The CDR3 totals 13 residues. CDR3 residues: CASSDGGMRTQYF. In DNA, the CDR3 is TGTGCCAGCAGCGATGGCGGGATGCGGACCCAGTACTTC.

The J gene is TRBJ2-7, the V gene TRBV19; 10 positions agree with TRBD2. This CDR3 has 14 amino acids. Losses at the gene ends were 3 bases for V and 6 bases for J; bases not matched to a gene: 5. The germline CDR1 and CDR2 sequences are LNHDA and SQIVND (reference sequence). CDR3 residues: CASSITSGISEQYF. DNA of the CDR3: TGTGCCAGTAGTATTACTAGCGGGATCTCCGAGCAGTACTTC.

This rearrangement joins TRBV7-2 to TRBJ2-1, with a tentative D call TRBD2 (6 bases). Germline V gene lookup returns CDR1 SGHTA and CDR2 FQGNSA. The CDR3 has 15 residues. V was clipped by 5 bases and J by 2 bases, with 13 bases between them. CDR3 in amino acids: CASSTAGLAYNEQFF. The CDR3 bases are TGTGCCAGCAGCACCGCGGGACTGGCCTACAATGAGCAGTTCTTC.

This chain joins TRBV6-6 and TRBJ2-2; perhaps TRBD1 as D (6 bases). V was cut by 5 bases and J by 4 bases, with 11 bases left in between. CDR3 size: 14 residues. Germline CDR1 MNHNY, CDR2 SVGAGI (reference sequence). CDR3 bases: TGTGCCAGCAGTCCCGTCAGGGGCACCGGGGAGCTGTTTTTT. Translation gives CASSPVRGTGELFF.

This chain uses TRBV7-9 with TRBJ1-5; D call uncertain. V dropped 1 base and J dropped 5 bases, with 6 bases sitting between them. The CDR3 is 13 amino acids. Germline values: CDR1 SEHNR, CDR2 FQNEAQ (reference sequence). The CDR3 is CASSLESDQPQHF. CDR3 in DNA: TGTGCCAGCAGCTTAGAGTCGGATCAGCCCCAGCATTTT.

This sequence joins TRBV6-5 and TRBJ2-5; a weak D match, TRBD2 (7 bases). V was pared by 2 bases and J by 5 bases, with 15 bases between. The germline gives CDR1 MNHEY, CDR2 SVGAGI. This CDR3 contains 15 residues. CDR3 region: CASSYGGGRGETQYF. CDR3 nucleotides: TGTGCCAGCAGTTACGGCGGGGGAAGGGGGGAGACCCAGTACTTC.

The count of this clone is one. This chain connects TRBV7-3 to TRBJ2-1; weak D call: TRBD2 (6 bases). The CDR3 contains 17 residues. V gave up 5 bases and J gave up 0 bases, with 17 bases separating them. CDR1 and CDR2 from the germline V gene are SGHTA and FQGTGA. The CDR3 DNA is TGTGCCAGCAGCCCGTTCGGGACTCTGAGCTCCTACAATGAGCAGTTCTTC. Its protein is CASSPFGTLSSYNEQFF.

This chain uses TRBV12-3 or TRBV12-4 with TRBJ2-3; no firm D call. CDR3 length: 11 amino acids. With 6 bases removed from V and 4 bases from J, the gap between germline ends came to 5 bases. The DNA for the CDR3 is TGTGCCAGCAGCAGTTCAGATACGCAGTATTTT. Translated, it gives CASSSSDTQYF.

This chain links TRBV28 with TRBJ1-4, with TRBD1 matching 7 bases. Germline CDR1 MDHEN, CDR2 SYDVKM. The trim removed 5 bases at V and 7 bases at J, leaving 13 bases unmatched. The CDR3 loop spans 16 amino acids. The CDR3 DNA sequence: TGTGCCAGCAGTCCCTACCTCCGGGACAGAAGTGAAAAACTGTTTTTT. This sequence encodes CASSPYLRDRSEKLFF.

The V and J genes are TRBV2 and TRBJ1-2; D possibly corresponds to TRBD1 (5 bases). The V gene's germline CDR1 is SNHLY and CDR2 FYNNEI. V was trimmed by 7 bases and J by 6 bases, leaving 21 bases between them. There are 15 residues in the CDR3. Here the CDR3 reads CASKISQGSENGYTF. The DNA of the CDR3 is TGTGCCAGCAAAATCTCCCAGGGCTCCGAGAATGGCTACACCTTC.

J is TRBJ1-2 and V is TRBV28, with D possibly matching TRBD1 (6 bases). Germline values: CDR1 MDHEN, CDR2 SYDVKM. V was clipped by 10 bases and J by 4 bases, with 16 bases between them. The CDR3 consists of 13 residues. CDR3 protein: CATEDSFVYGYTF. The DNA of the CDR3 is TGTGCCACTGAGGACAGCTTTGTCTATGGCTACACCTTC.

J is TRBJ2-1 and V is TRBV7-9, with 10 bases aligning to TRBD1. The CDR3 runs 15 residues. The V segment lost 4 bases and the J segment 8 bases; nucleotides outside the gene matches: 8. CDR1 is SEHNR, CDR2 FQNEAQ, per germline (reference sequence). The CDR3 DNA follows: TGTGCCAGCAGCTCCCCCCGGACAGGGGGTGATGAGCAGTTCTTC. Translated, it gives CASSSPRTGGDEQFF.

This chain connects TRBV9 to TRBJ1-2, with 10 bases identical to TRBD1. The germline CDR1 and CDR2 sequences are SGDLS and YYNGEE. The V segment lost 7 bases and the J segment 7 bases; nucleotides outside the gene matches: 7. The CDR3 extends over 13 amino acids. The CDR3 DNA reads TGTGCCAGCCGAGGGACAGGGGAGGGTGGCTACACCTTC. As protein: CASRGTGEGGYTF.

This rearrangement joins TRBV6-4 to TRBJ2-1; no firm D call. The CDR3 spans 12 residues. From germline, CDR1 is MRHNA and CDR2 SNTAGT. V gave up 6 bases and J gave up 10 bases, with 13 bases separating them. This CDR3 reads CASSRPIGEQFF. The CDR3 coding sequence is TGTGCCAGCAGCCGGCCCATCGGGGAGCAGTTCTTC.

The chain employs TRBV2 and TRBJ2-1; 13 bases agree with TRBD2. The germline gives CDR1 SNHLY, CDR2 FYNNEI. This CDR3 spans 21 amino acids. J lost 0 bases, V lost 4 bases, and 15 bases had no gene match. CDR3 residues: CASSVPRTSGSPFSSYNEQFF. DNA of the CDR3: TGTGCCAGCAGTGTCCCACGGACTAGCGGGAGCCCCTTTTCCTCCTACAATGAGCAGTTCTTC.

This rearrangement joins TRBV7-3 to TRBJ2-3; TRBD1 might be the D (5 bases). Germline-derived CDR1 and CDR2 are SGHTA and FQGTGA. With 5 bases removed from V and 5 bases from J, the gap between germline ends came to 11 bases. There are 13 residues in the CDR3. In nucleotides, the CDR3 is TGTGCCAGCAGCCCCTCTCAGGGAGATACGCAGTATTTT. Residues: CASSPSQGDTQYF.

The J gene is TRBJ2-1, the V gene TRBV11-3, with TRBD1 matching over 10 bases. Germline CDR1 and CDR2: SGHNT and YENEEA. The CDR3 loop spans 18 amino acids. V shed 5 bases and J 3 bases; nucleotides not matched to a gene: 13. CDR3 residues: CASSQIGGDRGGYNEQFF. The CDR3 nucleotides read TGTGCCAGCAGCCAAATAGGGGGGGACAGGGGAGGCTACAATGAGCAGTTCTTC.